Included here is one T cell receptor (beta chain) sequence, with context. After 5'RACE with constant-segment primers, TCR alpha and TCR beta cDNA libraries carrying sample barcodes and UMIs were obtained. Each CDR3 protein is one row after TCRdb ran MiXCR on the 5' RACE reads. The sample consists of 200,000 to 250,000 distinct CDR3 sequences, 15% of them appearing once. This sample stems from a study of T-cell memory formation after mild COVID-19. Whole-study context: TCR clusters were largely donor specific.

V lost 7 bases and J 2 bases, leaving 15 bases between the germline ends. CDR1 and CDR2 (germline): SQVTM, ANQGSEA. CDR3 length equals 13 residues. V is TRBV29-1 and J is TRBJ2-7; no reliable D call. Sequencing was carried out using PBMCs or a T cell subset sorted from them (not recorded which). The receptor was isolated from an adult woman who had mild COVID-19 (a few samples of this study predate the infection). Cell type and time point are not known. The CDR3 sequence: CSAIGTPPYEQYF. CDR3 nucleotide sequence: TGCAGCGCAATCGGAACACCCCCCTACGAGCAGTACTTC.